This TCR beta chain was captured by sequencing in a study of T cell responses to AZD1222 COVID-19 vaccine. For the study at large: Both about-4-week and about-12-week second-dose recipients were combined. Study conclusions and caveats: Donors were largely white British and mainly female; clonal diversity was possibly underestimated. Only five or six AZD1222 recipients were seropositive at baseline.

A note on this clone: The antigen remains undetermined.

Clones were sequenced by immunoSEQ multiplex PCR, and TCRdb holds only the in-frame ones, with some missing. The sample comprises 100,000 to 150,000 clones, 80% to 90% of which are singletons, and about 22% rests with the top ten. The TCR originated in an adult in good health. The sample consisted of peripheral blood, taken on day 0 of AZD1222 vaccination.

For the CDR3, the DNA is TGTGCCAGCAGTTTTTATGGGGCGGACGAGCAGTACTTC. As protein: CASSFYGADEQYF. The V and J genes are TRBV27 and TRBJ2-7, with D possibly TRBD1 on 5 matching bases. The CDR3 extends over 13 amino acids. CDR1 is MNHEY and CDR2 is SMNVEV in the germline V gene (reference sequence). The germline V and J ends were trimmed by 3 bases and 5 bases, with 11 bases remaining between them.